The source of this T cell receptor beta chain is a study of blood T cell repertoires in COVID-19 (dated by TCRdb to the early 2020s). Context from the whole study: The collaborator samples originated in the United States, Italy and Spain and spanned the acute and convalescent phases of COVID-19. Deeply sampled blood TCRbeta repertoires from subjects exposed to, actively infected with, or recovered from COVID-19 were included in the dataset. The material from the prospective study consisted of cDNA or gDNA derived from T cells, B-cell-depleted T cells, or PBMCs. Where HLA class I and class II types were available, the types were taken from metadata supplied by the sample provider, not from assay-based typing. Samples came from the ongoing ImmuneRACE study (first 160 participants) plus 1,254 subjects from 6 global collaborators. The repertoires were released in a freely available public database intended as a resource for research on the immune response to SARS-CoV-2. The sample metadata nearly always contained a de-identified subject ID, COVID-19 status, age in years and sex. Points the paper makes about the study in general: Clinical and demographic metadata were provided uncurated, with the amount varying by source and participant.

About this clone itself: Its target antigen remains unknown. There are no base qualities to consult, and no much larger clone falls within one base.

One collaborating source in Seattle enrolled patients while the patients were actively infected and followed the patients over time throughout the course of disease. Each collaborating institution followed its own protocols to collect whole blood in K2EDTA tubes. Collaborator samples were shipped for TCRbeta analysis as frozen whole blood, isolated PBMCs, or DNA extracted from either sample type. CDR1 SGDLS and CDR2 YYNGEE are derived from the germline V gene. V was cut back by 0 bases and J by 1 base, leaving a gap of 8 bases between them. From the cysteine through the phenylalanine, the CDR3 covers 15 amino acids. Only the CDR3 region is kept as DNA, spanning 45 bases read in frame from base 1. TCRbeta CDR3 regions were amplified from genomic DNA using the immunoSEQ Assay, a bias-controlled multiplex PCR. For the original study's pipeline: Nucleated cell counts per sample were estimated from amplification of reference gene primers within the assay. To quantify the absolute abundance of each unique TCRbeta CDR3 rearrangement, sequence reads were collapsed and filtered. For each sample, productive Simpson clonality was calculated as the square root of Simpson's diversity index across productive rearrangements. This immuneACCESS table, as held by TCRdb, lists in-frame sequences with V and J called but not all clones. Of the missing ones, under half trace to an unresolved V gene in checked studies; the others have no known cause. V and J calls and clone size are those listed in that table; D and trimming were worked out from the DNA. The sample table contains hundreds of thousands of clones; only one count was recorded for 90% of them. Around 0.93% of the sample rests with the top ten.

This sequence uses TRBV9 and TRBJ2-1, with a tentative D gene TRBD1 over 6 matching bases. The specimen was peripheral blood. The source of this sequence is a woman in her forties with COVID-19, enrolled during active disease. The CDR3 corresponds to CASSVGQGSYNEQFF. The nucleotides read TGTGCCAGCAGCGTAGGCCAGGGGTCCTACAATGAGCAGTTCTTC. The CDR3 plus the reference TRBV9 and TRBJ2-1 genes for the other parts give the full variable domain: DSGVTQTPKHLITATGQRVTLRCSPRSGDLSVYWYQQSLDQGLQFLIQYYNGEERAKGNILERFSAQQFPDLHSELNLSSLELGDSALYFCASSVGQGSYNEQFFGPGTRLTVL.